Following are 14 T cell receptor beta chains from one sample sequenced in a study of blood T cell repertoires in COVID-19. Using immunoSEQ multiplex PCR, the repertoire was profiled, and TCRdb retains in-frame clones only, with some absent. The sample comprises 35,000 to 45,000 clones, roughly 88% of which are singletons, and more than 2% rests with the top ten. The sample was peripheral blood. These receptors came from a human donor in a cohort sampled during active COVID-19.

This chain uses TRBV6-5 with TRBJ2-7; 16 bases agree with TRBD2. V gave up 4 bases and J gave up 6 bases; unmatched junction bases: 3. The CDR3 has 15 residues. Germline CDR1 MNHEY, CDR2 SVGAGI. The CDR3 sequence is CASSSGTSGGGEQYF. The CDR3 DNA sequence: TGTGCCAGCAGTTCCGGGACTAGCGGGGGGGGCGAGCAGTACTTC.

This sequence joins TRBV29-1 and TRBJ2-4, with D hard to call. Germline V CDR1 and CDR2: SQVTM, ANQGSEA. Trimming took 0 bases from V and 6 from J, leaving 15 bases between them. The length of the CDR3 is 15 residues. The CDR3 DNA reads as TGCAGCGTTGAAGATCCCTCCGCCTCGGGAAACATTCAGTACTTC. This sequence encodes CSVEDPSASGNIQYF.

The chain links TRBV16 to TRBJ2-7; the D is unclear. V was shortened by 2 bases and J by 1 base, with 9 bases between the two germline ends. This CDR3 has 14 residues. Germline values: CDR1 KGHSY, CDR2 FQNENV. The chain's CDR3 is CASSQGRRSYEQYF. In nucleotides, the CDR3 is TGTGCCAGCAGCCAAGGTCGCAGGTCCTACGAGCAGTACTTC.

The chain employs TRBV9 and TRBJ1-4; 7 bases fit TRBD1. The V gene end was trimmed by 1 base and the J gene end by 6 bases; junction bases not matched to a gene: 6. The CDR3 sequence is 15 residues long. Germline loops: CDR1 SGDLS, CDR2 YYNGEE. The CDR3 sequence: CASSVSGRGDEKLFF. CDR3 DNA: TGTGCCAGCAGCGTATCCGGCAGGGGGGATGAAAAACTGTTTTTT.

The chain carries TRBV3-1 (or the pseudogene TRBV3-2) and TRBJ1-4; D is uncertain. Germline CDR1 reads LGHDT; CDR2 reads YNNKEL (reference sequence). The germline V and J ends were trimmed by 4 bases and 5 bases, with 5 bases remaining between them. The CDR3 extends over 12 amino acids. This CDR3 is CASSRANEKLFF. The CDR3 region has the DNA TGTGCCAGCAGCCGGGCCAATGAAAAACTGTTTTTT.

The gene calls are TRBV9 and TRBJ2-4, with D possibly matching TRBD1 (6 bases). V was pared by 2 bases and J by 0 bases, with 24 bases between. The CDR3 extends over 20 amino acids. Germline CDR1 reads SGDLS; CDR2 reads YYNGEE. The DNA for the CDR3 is TGTGCCAGCAGCGTTTACCCCACGACAGGTGTTCTAATAGCCAAAAACATTCAGTACTTC. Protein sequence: CASSVYPTTGVLIAKNIQYF.

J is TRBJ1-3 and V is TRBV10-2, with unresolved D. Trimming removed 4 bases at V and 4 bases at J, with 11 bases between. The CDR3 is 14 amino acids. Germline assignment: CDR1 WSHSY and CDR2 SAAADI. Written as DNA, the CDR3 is TGCGCCAGCAGTGGAGGGAGTGCCGGAAACACCATATATTTT. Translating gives CASSGGSAGNTIYF.

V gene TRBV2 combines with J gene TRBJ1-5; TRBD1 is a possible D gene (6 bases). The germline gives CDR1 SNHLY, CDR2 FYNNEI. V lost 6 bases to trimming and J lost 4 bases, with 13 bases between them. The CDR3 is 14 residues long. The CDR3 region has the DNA TGTGCCAGCAGCCGCGGGGGGCAGAATCAGCCCCAGCATTTT. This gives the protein CASSRGGQNQPQHF.

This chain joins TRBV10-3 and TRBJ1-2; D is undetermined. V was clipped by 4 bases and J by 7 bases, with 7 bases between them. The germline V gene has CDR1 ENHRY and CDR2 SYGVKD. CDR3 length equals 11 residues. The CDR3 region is CAISGEGGYTF. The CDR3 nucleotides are TGTGCCATCAGTGGGGAGGGTGGCTACACCTTC.

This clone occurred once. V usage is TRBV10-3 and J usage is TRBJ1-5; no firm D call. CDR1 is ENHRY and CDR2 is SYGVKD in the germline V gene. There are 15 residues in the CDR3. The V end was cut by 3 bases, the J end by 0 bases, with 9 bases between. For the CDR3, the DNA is TGTGCCATCAGTGATCGCGGTAATAGCAATCAGCCCCAGCATTTT. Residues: CAISDRGNSNQPQHF.

The CDR3 here is CASSILDRGGGTEAFF. The CDR3 DNA is TGTGCCAGTAGTATTCTAGACAGGGGAGGGGGGACTGAAGCTTTCTTT. The rearrangement links TRBV19 to TRBJ1-1; 8 positions agree with TRBD1. From germline, CDR1 is LNHDA and CDR2 SQIVND (reference sequence). Trimming took 3 bases from V and 5 from J; bases not matched to a gene: 11. The CDR3 runs to 16 residues.

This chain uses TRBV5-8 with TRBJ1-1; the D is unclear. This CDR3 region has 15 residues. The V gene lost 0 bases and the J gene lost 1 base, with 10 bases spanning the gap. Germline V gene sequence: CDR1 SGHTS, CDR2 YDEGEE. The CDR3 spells CASSLGGAGNTEAFF. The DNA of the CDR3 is TGTGCCAGCAGCTTGGGTGGTGCCGGGAACACTGAAGCTTTCTTT.

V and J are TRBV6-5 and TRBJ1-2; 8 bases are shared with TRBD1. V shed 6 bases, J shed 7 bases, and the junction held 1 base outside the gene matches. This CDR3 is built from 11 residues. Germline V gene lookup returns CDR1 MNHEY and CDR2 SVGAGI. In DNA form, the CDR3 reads TGTGCCAGCAGGGACAGGGTTGGCTACACCTTC. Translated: CASRDRVGYTF.

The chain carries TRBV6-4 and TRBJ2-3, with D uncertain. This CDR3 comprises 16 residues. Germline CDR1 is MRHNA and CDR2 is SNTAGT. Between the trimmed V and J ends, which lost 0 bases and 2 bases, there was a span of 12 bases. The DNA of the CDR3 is TGTGCCAGCAGTGACTCGAAGTTCGGTAACACAGATACGCAGTATTTT. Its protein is CASSDSKFGNTDTQYF.